One and the same sample provided the 15 T cell receptor beta chains below, sequenced in a study of shared clonotypes between healthy human individuals. Only in-frame clones appear in the TCRdb table, and some are missing; sequencing was by immunoSEQ multiplex PCR. The sample comprises millions of clones, roughly 93% of which are singletons, and 0.39% rests with the top ten. Input material: naive CD4+ T cells from PBMCs. The subset was: CD45RA+ positively selected. The receptors shown here come from a man between 18 and 35 years old in good health. Some clones in this sample may be carry-over from other donors' samples.

The J gene is TRBJ1-2, the V gene TRBV28, with no clear D. The V end was cut by 4 bases, the J end by 4 bases, with 13 bases between. This CDR3 contains 14 residues. Germline loops: CDR1 MDHEN, CDR2 SYDVKM. For the CDR3, the DNA is TGTGCCAGCAGTTCCATACAGCTATTCTATGGCTACACCTTC. Translation: CASSSIQLFYGYTF.

This rearrangement joins TRBV7-9 to TRBJ1-4; D may be TRBD1 (5 bases). The ends were cut back, 2 bases at V and 5 bases at J, with 12 bases in the middle. Germline CDR1 is SEHNR and CDR2 is FQNEAQ (reference sequence). The CDR3 consists of 15 residues. The CDR3 protein is CASSLSQGGNEKLFF. CDR3 nucleotide sequence: TGTGCCAGCAGCTTAAGCCAGGGTGGAAATGAAAAACTGTTTTTT.

This clone is a singleton in its sample. This chain links TRBV7-2 with TRBJ1-4; D gene uncertain. The germline V and J ends were trimmed by 5 bases and 3 bases, with 10 bases remaining between them. Germline V CDR1 and CDR2: SGHTA, FQGNSA. The CDR3 runs 14 residues. The CDR3: CASSPQFSNEKLFF. The CDR3 bases are TGTGCCAGCAGCCCCCAATTCTCTAATGAAAAACTGTTTTTT.

This rearrangement joins TRBV18 to TRBJ1-1; 11 bases agree with TRBD1. This CDR3 has 14 residues. From germline, CDR1 is KGHSH and CDR2 LQKENI. V was clipped by 3 bases and J by 9 bases; unmatched bases: 6. This CDR3 reads CASSPGQGVSQAFF. CDR3 bases: TGTGCCAGCTCACCGGGACAGGGGGTGTCTCAAGCTTTCTTT.

The rearrangement joins TRBV19 to TRBJ2-3; TRBD2 matches 10 bases. Germline CDR1 and CDR2: LNHDA and SQIVND (reference sequence). This CDR3 is built from 16 residues. Losses at the gene ends were 1 base for V and 4 bases for J; bases not matched to a gene: 5. The CDR3 reads CASSIGLAGAPDTQYF. The CDR3 bases are TGTGCCAGTAGTATAGGTCTAGCGGGAGCCCCAGATACGCAGTATTTT. Based on the CDR3 plus reference TRBV19 and TRBJ2-3, the full variable domain is DGGITQSPKYLFRKEGQNVTLSCEQNLNHDAMYWYRQDPGQGLRLIYYSQIVNDFQKGDIAEGYSVSREKKESFPLTVTSAQKNPTAFYLCASSIGLAGAPDTQYFGPGTRLTVL.

The chain is built from TRBV21-1 and TRBJ2-3; TRBD2 is the table's D call, not checked against the DNA. TRBV21-1 is an annotated pseudogene. The CDR3 covers 20 residues. The CDR3 reads CASSKFYSSPPSGSADTQYF. CDR3 DNA: TGTGCCAGCAGCAAGTTCTACAGCAGCCCCCCTAGCGGGAGTGCAGATACGCAGTATTTT.

V is TRBV6-1 and J is TRBJ1-1; 7 bases fit TRBD1. CDR1 and CDR2 from the germline V gene are MNHNS and SASEGT. The CDR3 spans 13 residues. The ends lost 7 bases at V and 6 bases at J; junction bases unmatched: 8. In DNA form, the CDR3 reads TGTGCCAGCATTAGAGGGGGCTACGCTGAAGCTTTCTTT. Encoded protein: CASIRGGYAEAFF.

This clone appeared once. This chain links TRBV7-2 with TRBJ2-3; D is ambiguous. Germline V gene lookup returns CDR1 SGHTA and CDR2 FQGNSA. This CDR3 is 11 amino acids long. Trimming took 8 bases from V and 2 from J, leaving 5 bases between them. CDR3 residues: CASGDTDTQYF. The CDR3 DNA is TGTGCCAGCGGGGACACAGATACGCAGTATTTT.

Points on this clone: The sample holds other DNA sequences that translate to the same CDR3. The rearrangement joins TRBV9 to TRBJ2-5, with D unresolved. Trimming took 0 bases from V and 1 from J, leaving 4 bases between them. The V gene's germline CDR1 is SGDLS and CDR2 YYNGEE. This CDR3 is built from 13 residues. The CDR3 is CASSVGGQETQYF. CDR3 DNA sequence: TGTGCCAGCAGCGTAGGTGGCCAAGAGACCCAGTACTTC.

The chain has TRBV7-9 and TRBJ2-7, with D tentatively TRBD1 (6 bases). V was pared by 5 bases and J by 3 bases, with 11 bases between. The CDR3 runs to 13 residues. Germline V gene sequence: CDR1 SEHNR, CDR2 FQNEAQ (reference sequence). The CDR3 sequence is CASSRGQYYEQYF. The CDR3 DNA reads TGTGCCAGCAGCAGAGGACAGTACTACGAGCAGTACTTC. The variable domain in full, completed from reference TRBV7-9 and TRBJ2-7, reads DTGVSQNPRHKITKRGQNVTFRCDPISEHNRLYWYRQTLGQGPEFLTYFQNEAQLEKSRLLSDRFSAERPKGSFSTLEIQRTEQGDSAMYLCASSRGQYYEQYFGPGTRLTVT.

The chain links TRBV19 to TRBJ2-1; tentatively, D is TRBD1 (6 bases). The length of the CDR3 is 13 residues. Germline V gives CDR1 LNHDA, CDR2 SQIVND (reference sequence). V lost 6 bases and J 4 bases, leaving 10 bases between the germline ends. The CDR3 nucleotides are TGTGCCAGTAGCTACAGGGAGTACAATGAGCAGTTCTTC. Amino acid sequence: CASSYREYNEQFF. The full variable domain, completed using reference TRBV19 and TRBJ2-1, is DGGITQSPKYLFRKEGQNVTLSCEQNLNHDAMYWYRQDPGQGLRLIYYSQIVNDFQKGDIAEGYSVSREKKESFPLTVTSAQKNPTAFYLCASSYREYNEQFFGPGTRLTVL.

V is TRBV9 and J is TRBJ2-3; the match to TRBD1 covers 9 bases. The CDR3 sequence is 15 residues long. Per germline, CDR1 SGDLS and CDR2 YYNGEE. J was trimmed by 7 bases and V by 1 base; bases with no gene match: 7. The CDR3: CASSVSGTGSNTQYF. CDR3 DNA sequence: TGTGCCAGCAGCGTATCCGGGACAGGGTCGAATACGCAGTATTTT.

CDR3 sequence reads: CASSSTGSDYGYTF. The CDR3, as DNA: TGTGCCAGCAGCTCTACAGGGTCCGACTATGGCTACACCTTC. The J gene is TRBJ1-2, the V gene TRBV7-8, with a tentative D call TRBD1 (6 bases). Trimming left V 4 bases short and J 3 bases short, with 12 bases between. Germline V CDR1 and CDR2: SGHVS, FQNEAQ. The CDR3 is 14 amino acids.

This chain joins TRBV28 and TRBJ2-7; 11 positions agree with TRBD1. Trimming cost V 6 bases and J 5 bases; bases outside gene matches: 12. This CDR3 is 16 amino acids long. The germline CDR1 and CDR2 sequences are MDHEN and SYDVKM. The CDR3 here is CASRPLTGTGGDEQYF. CDR3 sequence (DNA): TGTGCCAGCAGACCTTTAACCGGGACAGGGGGAGACGAGCAGTACTTC.

The V gene is TRBV11-2, the J gene TRBJ2-3, with 10 bases aligning to TRBD2. The CDR3 sequence is 16 residues long. CDR1 is SGHAT, CDR2 FQNNGV, per germline. Trimming removed 1 base from V and 5 bases from J; junction bases left unmatched: 6. CDR3 sequence reads: CASSLGGLAGVDTQYF. The DNA of the CDR3 is TGTGCCAGCAGCTTAGGTGGTCTAGCGGGAGTAGATACGCAGTATTTT.